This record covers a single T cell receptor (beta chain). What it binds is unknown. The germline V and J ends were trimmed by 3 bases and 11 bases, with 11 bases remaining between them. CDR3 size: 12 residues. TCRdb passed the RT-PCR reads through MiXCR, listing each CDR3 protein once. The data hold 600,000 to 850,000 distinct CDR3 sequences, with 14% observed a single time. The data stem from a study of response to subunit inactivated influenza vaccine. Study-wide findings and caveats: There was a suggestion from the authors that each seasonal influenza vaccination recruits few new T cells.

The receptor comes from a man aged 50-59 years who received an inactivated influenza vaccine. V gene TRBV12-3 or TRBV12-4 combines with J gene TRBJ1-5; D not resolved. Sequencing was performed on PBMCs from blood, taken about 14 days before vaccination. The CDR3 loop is CASSFMTGAQHF. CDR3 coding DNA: TGTGCCAGCAGTTTTATGACCGGGGCCCAGCATTTT.